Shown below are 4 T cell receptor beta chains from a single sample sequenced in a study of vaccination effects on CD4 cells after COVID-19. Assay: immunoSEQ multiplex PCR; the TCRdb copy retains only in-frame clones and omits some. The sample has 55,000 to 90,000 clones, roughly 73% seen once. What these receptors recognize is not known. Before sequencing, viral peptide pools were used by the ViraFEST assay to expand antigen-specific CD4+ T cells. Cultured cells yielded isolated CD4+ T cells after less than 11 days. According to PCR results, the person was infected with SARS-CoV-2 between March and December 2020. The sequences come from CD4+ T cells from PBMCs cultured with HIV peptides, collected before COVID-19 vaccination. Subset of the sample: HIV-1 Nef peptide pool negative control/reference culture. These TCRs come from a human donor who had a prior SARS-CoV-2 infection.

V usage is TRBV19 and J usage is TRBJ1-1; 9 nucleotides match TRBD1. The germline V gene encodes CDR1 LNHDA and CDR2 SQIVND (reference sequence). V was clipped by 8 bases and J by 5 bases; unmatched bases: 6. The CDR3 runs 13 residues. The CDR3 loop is CASGTGLSTEAFF. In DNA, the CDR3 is TGTGCCAGTGGGACAGGGTTAAGTACTGAAGCTTTCTTT.

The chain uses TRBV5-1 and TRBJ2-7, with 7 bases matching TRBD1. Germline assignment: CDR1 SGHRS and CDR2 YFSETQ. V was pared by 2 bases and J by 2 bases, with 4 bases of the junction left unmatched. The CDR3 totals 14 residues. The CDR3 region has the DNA TGCGCCAGCAGCTTCCATCAGGGGGCCTACGAGCAGTACTTC. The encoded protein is CASSFHQGAYEQYF.

This CDR3 reads CASSPLFGVVAGGSGTDTQYF. In DNA, the CDR3 is TGTGCCAGCAGCCCTTTGTTTGGGGTGGTAGCGGGGGGGTCCGGTACAGATACGCAGTATTTT. The chain couples TRBV2 to TRBJ2-3, with TRBD2 matching over 11 bases. This CDR3 has 21 residues. Germline trimming cut 6 bases from V and 3 bases from J; bases unmatched to any gene: 23. Looked up from germline, CDR1 is SNHLY and CDR2 is FYNNEI. Full variable domain (remainder filled in from reference TRBV2 and TRBJ2-3): EPEVTQTPSHQVTQMGQEVILRCVPISNHLYFYWYRQILGQKVEFLVSFYNNEISEKSEIFDDQFSVERPDGSNFTLKIRSTKLEDSAMYFCASSPLFGVVAGGSGTDTQYFGPGTRLTVL.

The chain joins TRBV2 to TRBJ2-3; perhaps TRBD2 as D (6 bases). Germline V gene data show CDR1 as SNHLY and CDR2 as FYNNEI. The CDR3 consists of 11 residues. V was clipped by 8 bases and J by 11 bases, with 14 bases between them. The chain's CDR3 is CASGVGEVQYF. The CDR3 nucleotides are TGTGCCAGCGGGGTTGGGGAGGTGCAGTATTTT.